This T cell receptor (beta chain) was identified in a study of CD8 T cells in Susac syndrome. RNA in amounts of roughly 0.5 to 1 ug was reverse transcribed with random hexamers. TCRdb reprocessed the immunoSEQ multiplex PCR reads via MiXCR and lists one record per CDR3 protein. The sample has 100,000 to 150,000 distinct CDR3 sequences; about 95% are singletons. V trimming: 4 bases; J trimming: 4 bases; junction bases outside the gene matches: 2. Germline CDR1 is SGHRS and CDR2 is YFSETQ. The CDR3 contains 12 residues. This clonotype was obtained from a human donor in good health. Sequencing was carried out using CD4+ T cells from PBMCs. This sequence joins TRBV5-1 and TRBJ2-7; 7 bases align to TRBD1. The CDR3 protein is CASSTGEYEQYF. In DNA, the CDR3 is TGCGCCAGCAGCACAGGGGAGTACGAGCAGTACTTC.